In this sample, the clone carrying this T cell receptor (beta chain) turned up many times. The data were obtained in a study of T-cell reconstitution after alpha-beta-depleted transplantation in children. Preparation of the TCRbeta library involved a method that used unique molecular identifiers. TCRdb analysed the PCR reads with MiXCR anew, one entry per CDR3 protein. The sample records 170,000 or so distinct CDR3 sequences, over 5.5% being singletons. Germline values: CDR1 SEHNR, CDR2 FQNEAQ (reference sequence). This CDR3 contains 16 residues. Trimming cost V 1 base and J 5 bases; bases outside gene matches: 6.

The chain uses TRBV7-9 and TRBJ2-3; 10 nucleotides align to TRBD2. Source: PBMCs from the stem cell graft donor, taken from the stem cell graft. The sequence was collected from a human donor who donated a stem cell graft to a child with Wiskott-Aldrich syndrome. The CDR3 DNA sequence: TGTGCCAGCAGCTTAGGAGCGGGGGGGCCTAGAGATACGCAGTATTTT. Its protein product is CASSLGAGGPRDTQYF.